This T cell receptor (beta chain) was recovered during a study of T cell responses to AZD1222 COVID-19 vaccine. In the case of this clone: The antigen is unknown.

Overall study findings and caveats: At baseline, just a handful of AZD1222 recipients tested seropositive. After two AZD1222 doses, spike-specific TCR breadth and depth rose versus day 0. The span of vaccine-associated CD4 TCRs extended across spike, with dominance at 160-218 and 743-854. Most donors were white British, females outnumbered males, and clonal diversity was possibly underestimated.

Profiling relied on immunoSEQ multiplex PCR, and the TCRdb table lists in-frame clones only, not all of them. The profile covers about 34,000 clones, with around 78% appearing a single time and around 4.5% taken by the ten largest. The CDR3 totals 15 residues. Germline V gives CDR1 SGHTS, CDR2 YDEGEE. Between the trimmed V and J ends, which lost 0 bases and 9 bases, there was a span of 13 bases. This sample comprised peripheral blood, obtained 28 days after the second AZD1222 dose. The chain employs TRBV5-8 and TRBJ1-6, with a possible D match to TRBD1 (5 bases). This clonotype was sampled from an adult who received the AZD1222 COVID-19 vaccine. CDR3 nucleotides: TGTGCCAGCAGCTTGGCCAGGGTTCGAGGTTCACCCCTCCACTTT. As protein: CASSLARVRGSPLHF.